Listed below are T cell receptor beta chains from one sample, sequenced in a study of neoadjuvant anti-PD-1 for oral cavity cancer. The method was immunoSEQ multiplex PCR; TCRdb's version includes in-frame clones alone and lacks a portion of them. The sample lists roughly 32,000 clones, 70% to 80% seen once, with almost 3.5% in the top ten. The sample consisted of PBMCs, taken after nivolumab (anti-PD-1) treatment. All receptors derive from a person aged 40 to 85 with oral cavity squamous cell carcinoma. Both conserved end residues are part of each CDR3. Fields, in order: J gene, clone size, D gene, V gene, CDR3 protein, CDR3 DNA. A D gene is named only where the DNA matches it firmly. The listing skips clone size in some rows; elsewhere it reads once, few, many or a size class.

TRBJ2-7 | . | TRBD1 | TRBV15 | CATSRALGQGTVEQYF | TGTGCCACCAGCAGAGCCCTAGGACAGGGTACCGTCGAGCAGTACTTC
TRBJ2-5 | once | TRBD1 | TRBV10-3 | CAISEASDRLETQYF | TGTGCCATCAGTGAAGCGTCGGACAGGCTGGAGACCCAGTACTTC
TRBJ1-4 | . | . | TRBV5-1 | CASSLVVRIPTNEKLFF | TGCGCCAGCAGCTTGGTCGTCAGGATCCCCACTAATGAAAAACTGTTTTTT
TRBJ1-4 | . | . | TRBV7-8 | CASNRDNNEKLFF | TGTGCCAGCAACCGGGACAACAATGAAAAACTGTTTTTT
TRBJ1-3 | . | . | TRBV5-5 | CASSPTGSGNTIYF | TGTGCCAGCAGCCCGACAGGCTCTGGAAACACCATATATTTT
TRBJ1-3 | few | . | TRBV7-3 | CASSLQAGVGNTIYF | TGTGCCAGCAGCTTACAGGCGGGGGTCGGAAACACCATATATTTT
TRBJ1-1 | once | . | TRBV5-1 | CASSHEQGKNTEAFF | TGCGCCAGCAGCCACGAGCAGGGGAAGAACACTGAAGCTTTCTTT
TRBJ2-5 | . | TRBD1 | TRBV2 | CASRGQGAVETQYF | TGTGCCAGCAGGGGGCAGGGGGCCGTCGAGACCCAGTACTTC
TRBJ1-1 | . | . | TRBV4-2 | CASSQGGDRGTEAFF | TGTGCCAGCAGCCAAGGGGGGGATCGTGGAACTGAAGCTTTCTTT
TRBJ1-1 | . | . | TRBV4-3 | CASSRGRDEAFF | TGCGCCAGCAGCCGTGGCAGGGATGAAGCTTTCTTT
TRBJ2-1 | . | TRBD1 | TRBV7-2 | CASSLAQGVYNEQFF | TGTGCCAGCAGCTTAGCACAGGGGGTGTACAATGAGCAGTTCTTC
TRBJ2-7 | few | . | TRBV18 | CASSPDRNEQYF | TGTGCCAGCTCACCCGACAGGAACGAGCAGTACTTC
TRBJ1-2 | few | TRBD1 | TRBV6-1 | CAVGGTGSLDGYTF | TGTGCAGTTGGGGGGACAGGATCCCTAGATGGCTACACCTTC
TRBJ1-1 | . | . | TRBV4-1 | CASSQLDMIALGTEAFF | TGCGCCAGCAGCCAATTGGACATGATTGCTTTGGGTACTGAAGCTTTCTTT
TRBJ2-6 | . | TRBD1 | TRBV5-8 | CASRLTGISLSGANVLTF | TGTGCCAGCAGATTGACAGGGATTAGCCTCTCTGGGGCCAACGTCCTGACTTTC
TRBJ1-1 | . | TRBD1 | TRBV19 | CASSAGTAHRRAFF | TGTGCCAGTAGCGCAGGGACAGCTCATCGGAGGGCTTTCTTT
TRBJ2-7 | . | . | TRBV5-8 | CASLLGHETPYEQYF | TGTGCCAGCCTCCTGGGACACGAGACGCCCTACGAGCAGTACTTC
TRBJ2-5 | . | . | TRBV5-1 | CASSSAFGGQETQYF | TGCGCCAGCAGCTCGGCCTTCGGGGGTCAAGAGACCCAGTACTTC
TRBJ1-1 | . | . | TRBV7-2 | CASSLGTGNTEAFF | TGTGCCAGCAGCTTAGGGACGGGGAACACTGAAGCTTTCTTT
TRBJ1-2 | . | . | TRBV9 | CASSVARDWNYGYTF | TGTGCCAGCAGCGTAGCTAGGGACTGGAACTATGGCTACACCTTC
TRBJ1-1 | . | . | TRBV5-6 | CASSPPGTLNTEAFF | TGTGCCAGCAGCCCCCCCGGGACTTTGAACACTGAAGCTTTCTTT
TRBJ2-2 | . | . | TRBV4-3 | CASSQEVTGELFF | TGCGCCAGCAGCCAAGAGGTAACCGGGGAGCTGTTTTTT
TRBJ1-6 | few | . | TRBV27 | CASSKPSTGLSHSPLHF | TGTGCCAGCAGCAAGCCGTCGACAGGTTTATCACATTCACCCCTCCACTTT
TRBJ1-3 | few | . | TRBV4-3 | CASSQDWGGLSGNTIYF | TGCGCCAGCAGCCAAGATTGGGGGGGACTCTCTGGAAACACCATATATTTT
TRBJ2-5 | . | . | TRBV18 | CASSAYDGGETQYF | TGTGCCAGCTCAGCCTACGATGGGGGTGAGACCCAGTACTTC
TRBJ1-1 | . | . | TRBV19 | CASSIGRNTEAFF | TGTGCCAGTAGTATAGGGAGGAACACTGAAGCTTTCTTT
TRBJ1-6 | . | . | TRBV23-1 | CASSHLEGYSPLHF | TGCGCCAGCAGTCACCTAGAAGGTTATTCACCCCTCCACTTT
TRBJ1-4 | few | . | TRBV14 | CASSHGTVNEKLFF | TGTGCCAGCAGCCATGGGACGGTGAATGAAAAACTGTTTTTT
TRBJ1-1 | few | . | TRBV7-2 | CASSTFLNTEAFF | TGTGCCAGCAGCACGTTCCTAAACACTGAAGCTTTCTTT
TRBJ1-1 | . | . | TRBV5-1 | CASSLDRAGTEAFF | TGCGCCAGCAGCTTGGACAGGGCGGGCACTGAAGCTTTCTTT
TRBJ1-1 | . | . | TRBV11-2 | CASSLLGGGTEAFF | TGTGCCAGCAGCTTATTAGGAGGGGGAACTGAAGCTTTCTTT
TRBJ2-1 | . | TRBD2 | TRBV19 | CASSLAGGVEQFF | TGTGCCAGTAGTTTAGCGGGGGGTGTTGAGCAGTTCTTC
TRBJ1-1 | . | . | TRBV12-5 | CASENERDTEAFF | TGTGCTAGTGAAAACGAGCGGGACACTGAAGCTTTCTTT
TRBJ2-7 | . | . | TRBV6-1 | CASSARVAGLEQYF | TGTGCCAGCAGTGCCAGGGTTGCGGGACTCGAGCAGTACTTC
TRBJ1-4 | once | TRBD1 | TRBV4-1 | CASSIAYRGGEKLFF | TGCGCCAGCAGCATCGCTTACAGGGGTGGTGAAAAACTGTTTTTT
TRBJ2-7 | . | . | TRBV6-1 | CASSTLPGNYEQYF | TGTGCCAGCAGTACGCTCCCAGGGAACTACGAGCAGTACTTC